The rows below give T cell receptor beta chains drawn from one sample of a study of cytomegalovirus exposure and HLA in healthy donors. TCRdb's copy holds only in-frame clones and misses some; the assay was immunoSEQ multiplex PCR. The sample contains 80,000 or so clones, approximately 78% of which appear only once. The sample consisted of PBMCs. The receptors derive from a man aged 40-49 years in good health and CMV-seronegative. The CDR3 runs from the conserved cysteine through the conserved F or W. Fields, in order: clone size, D gene, V gene, J gene, CDR3 DNA, CDR3 protein. The D gene is left open where the match is weak. Size values are once, few and many counts, or a class for expanded clones, and some rows have none.

>NA|TRBD2|TRBV9|TRBJ2-1
TGTGCCAGCGGGGAGGGTAAGCTTGAGCAGTTCTTC
CASGEGKLEQFF
>NA|TRBD1|TRBV28|TRBJ2-7
TGTGCCAGCAGCCCGGGACAGGGGATTGGGAGCGCCTACGAGCAGTACTTC
CASSPGQGIGSAYEQYF
>NA|TRBD2|TRBV2|TRBJ2-2
TGTGCCAGCAGTGAATCTCCTAGCGGGAGTCACACCGGGGAGCTGTTTTTT
CASSESPSGSHTGELFF
>NA|NA|TRBV15|TRBJ1-5
TGTGCCACCAGCAGAGTTTCAGGGCAAATTTTAAACAATCAGCCCCAGCATTTT
CATSRVSGQILNNQPQHF
>NA|TRBD1|TRBV5-8|TRBJ2-3
TGTGCCAGCAGCCCGGGACAGGGAGGTACAGATACGCAGTATTTT
CASSPGQGGTDTQYF
>once|NA|TRBV7-9|TRBJ1-1
TGTGCCAGCAGCCACCCGCAGGGTTTAGCTGAAGCTTTCTTT
CASSHPQGLAEAFF
>NA|NA|TRBV13|TRBJ1-2
TGTGCCAGCAGCTTAGGGTCAGGGGTCTATGGCTACACCTTC
CASSLGSGVYGYTF
>NA|NA|TRBV9|TRBJ2-7
TGTGCCAGCAGCGTTCAGGGGAGAGGGTACGAGCAGTACTTC
CASSVQGRGYEQYF
>NA|NA|TRBV2|TRBJ2-7
TGTGCCAGCAGTGAGCGGTTCTCCTACGAGCAGTACTTC
CASSERFSYEQYF
>NA|TRBD1|TRBV10-1|TRBJ1-5
TGCGCCATCCGGACAGGGGGCTCTTTTGAGCCCCAGCATTTT
CAIRTGGSFEPQHF
>few|NA|TRBV29-1|TRBJ1-1
TGCAGCGGGGATTCGGGACATGACTTTGAAGCTTTCTTT
CSGDSGHDFEAFF
>few|TRBD1|TRBV7-6|TRBJ2-5
TGTGCCAGCAGCTTAGGAGAGGGACAGGAAAAGTACTTC
CASSLGEGQEKYF
>few|TRBD1|TRBV25-1|TRBJ2-7
TGTGCCAGCCTCGACAGGGTAGGAGACGAGCAGTACTTC
CASLDRVGDEQYF
>NA|NA|TRBV6-1|TRBJ2-2
TGTGCCAGCAGTGCTAATATCCTAACAATCGGGACCGGGGAGCTGTTTTTT
CASSANILTIGTGELFF
>NA|NA|TRBV15|TRBJ2-6
TGTGCCACCAGCAGAGCGAGGGGGTCGGGGGCCAACGTCCTGACTTTC
CATSRARGSGANVLTF
>NA|NA|TRBV30|TRBJ1-2
TGTGCCTGGACTACGGGGAACTTCCATGGCTACACCTTC
CAWTTGNFHGYTF
>few|NA|TRBV10-3|TRBJ1-5
TGTGCCATCAGTGACTCCGGGGGGACCAGCAATCAGCCCCAGCATTTT
CAISDSGGTSNQPQHF
>NA|NA|TRBV12-5|TRBJ1-1
TGTGCTAGTGTCCAACAGGGTAATACTGAAGCTTTCTTT
CASVQQGNTEAFF
>NA|TRBD2|TRBV18|TRBJ2-7
TGTGCCAGCTCGCTGGGACTAGCGGGGTACTCCTACGAGCAGTACTTC
CASSLGLAGYSYEQYF
>NA|NA|TRBV6-5|TRBJ1-5
TGTGCCAGCAGTTCCGGGGGGCCCGGGAATCAGCCCCAGCATTTT
CASSSGGPGNQPQHF
>few|NA|TRBV6-6|TRBJ1-1
TGTGCCAGCAGTTATAGGGGGAACACTGAAGCTTTCTTT
CASSYRGNTEAFF